Listed below are T cell receptor beta chains from one sample, sequenced in a study of vaccination and CD4 T cells after COVID-19. TCRdb processed the PCR reads anew with MiXCR; each CDR3 protein has one entry. The sample contains thousands of distinct CDR3 sequences, approximately 55% of which appear only once. These receptors have no known antigen. The specimen was CD4+ T cells from blood, cultured in vitro. These receptors were collected from a human donor in good health. Each CDR3 is given with its conserved first and last residue. A D gene is named only where the DNA matches it firmly. Clone size is stated in some rows and not others, as once, few, many or a class when expanded.

j_call v_call d_call clone_size cdr3_nt cdr3_aa
TRBJ1-1 TRBV7-3 NA NA TGTGCCAGCAGCCCGGGGCACCCGGACACTGAAGCTTTCTTT CASSPGHPDTEAFF
TRBJ1-2 TRBV10-3 TRBD1 NA TGTGCCATCAGTGTCGGAGAGGGACAGGGTTATGGCTACACCTTC CAISVGEGQGYGYTF
TRBJ2-5 TRBV20-1 NA NA TGCAGTGCTAGAGATCGGAAAGAGACCCAGTACTTC CSARDRKETQYF
TRBJ1-2 TRBV27 NA few TGTGCCAGCAGTTCAAGTCAGGGAAGCTATGGCTACACCTTC CASSSSQGSYGYTF
TRBJ1-1 TRBV20-1 NA few TGCAGTGCTAGAATCCAGGGGAAGAACACTGAAGCTTTCTTT CSARIQGKNTEAFF
TRBJ1-6 TRBV6-1 TRBD1 NA TGTGTCAGCAGGATGGGACTTGGGACAGGGGCCCCAAGCCTGGGTTCACCCCTCCACTTT CVSRMGLGTGAPSLGSPLHF
TRBJ2-3 TRBV24-1 TRBD2 NA TGTGCCACCAGTGGCGGGGGGCCATCCACAGATACGCAGTATTTT CATSGGGPSTDTQYF
TRBJ2-3 TRBV20-1 TRBD2 few TGCAGTGCTAGACTAGGGACTAGCGGCACAGATACGCAGTATTTT CSARLGTSGTDTQYF
TRBJ2-6 TRBV29-1 NA NA TGCAGCGTTGAATCTGGGGCCAACGTCCTGACTTTC CSVESGANVLTF
TRBJ2-7 TRBV30 TRBD2 NA TGTGCCTGGAGTGTACGCGGGGGGCGATCCTACGAGCAGTACTTC CAWSVRGGRSYEQYF
TRBJ1-1 TRBV25-1 NA NA TGTGCCAGCAGTGAGCCGAGCGTACGCGAAGCTTTCTTT CASSEPSVREAFF
TRBJ1-5 TRBV19 TRBD1 few TGTGCCAGTAGGAAGGACAGGGCGAACAATCAGCCCCAGCATTTT CASRKDRANNQPQHF
TRBJ1-2 TRBV6-1 NA few TGTGCCAGCACCGAAGGCGTAAACTATGGCTACACCTTC CASTEGVNYGYTF
TRBJ2-3 TRBV20-1 TRBD1 NA TGCAGTGCTAGATATTATGGGACAGGCATTCTCACAGATACGCAGTATTTT CSARYYGTGILTDTQYF
TRBJ1-1 TRBV2 NA NA TGTGCCAGCAGTCCCCAGGGCAGGGACACTGAAGCTTTCTTT CASSPQGRDTEAFF
TRBJ2-3 TRBV20-1 NA NA TGCAGTGCCCGTGGAGGGACAGATACGCAGTATTTT CSARGGTDTQYF
TRBJ2-2 TRBV24-1 NA few TGTGCCACCAGTGGTCAGGGCACCGGGGAGCTGTTTTTT CATSGQGTGELFF
TRBJ1-6 TRBV6-1 NA NA TGTGCCAGCAGTGACAGGGATAATTCACCCCTCCACTTT CASSDRDNSPLHF
TRBJ1-1 TRBV7-3 NA few TGTGCCAGCAGCCGAGGGAGTATGAACACTGAAGCTTTCTTT CASSRGSMNTEAFF
TRBJ1-5 TRBV6-1 TRBD1 NA TGTGCCAGCAGGACAGGGGGGAGCAATCAGCCCCAGCATTTT CASRTGGSNQPQHF
TRBJ2-5 TRBV12-3/TRBV12-4 NA large TGTGCCAGCACCTATGGGGTCACTGAGACCCAGTACTTC CASTYGVTETQYF
TRBJ1-1 TRBV6-2/TRBV6-3 NA NA TGTGCCAGCAGTTACCCGGGTCACACATTTAACACTGAAGCTTTCTTT CASSYPGHTFNTEAFF
TRBJ2-7 TRBV2 NA few TGTGCCAGCGGTAATACCTACGGGCAGTACTTC CASGNTYGQYF
TRBJ1-6 TRBV6-1 TRBD1 NA TGTGCCAGCAAGGGACAGACAAATAATTCACCCCTCCACTTT CASKGQTNNSPLHF
TRBJ1-1 TRBV6-1 NA NA TGTGCCAGCAGTATCTCAGGGGCCCTTATGAACACTGAAGCTTTCTTT CASSISGALMNTEAFF
TRBJ1-3 TRBV6-5 NA NA TGTGCCAGCAGTTCCGTACTTAGCGGAAACACCATATATTTT CASSSVLSGNTIYF